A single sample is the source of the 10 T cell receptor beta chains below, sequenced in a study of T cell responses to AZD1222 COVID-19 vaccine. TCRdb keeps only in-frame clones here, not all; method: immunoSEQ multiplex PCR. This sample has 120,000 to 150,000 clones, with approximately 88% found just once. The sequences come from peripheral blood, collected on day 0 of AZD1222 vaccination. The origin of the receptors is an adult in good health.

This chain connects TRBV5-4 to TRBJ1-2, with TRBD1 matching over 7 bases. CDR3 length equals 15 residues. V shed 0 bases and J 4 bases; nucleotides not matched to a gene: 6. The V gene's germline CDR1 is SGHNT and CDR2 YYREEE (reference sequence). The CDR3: CASSLDRGLGYGYTF. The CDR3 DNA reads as TGTGCCAGCAGCTTGGACAGGGGTTTGGGCTATGGCTACACCTTC.

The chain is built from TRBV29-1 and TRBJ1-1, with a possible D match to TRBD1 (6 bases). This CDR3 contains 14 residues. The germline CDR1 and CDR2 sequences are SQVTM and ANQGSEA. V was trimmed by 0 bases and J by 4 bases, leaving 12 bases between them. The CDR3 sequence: CSVEDPQGSTEAFF. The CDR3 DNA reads TGCAGCGTTGAAGACCCCCAGGGGAGCACTGAAGCTTTCTTT.

The CDR3, as DNA: TGCGCCAGCAGCTTGGACAGTTCTAACTATGGCTACACCTTC. As protein: CASSLDSSNYGYTF. The rearrangement links TRBV5-1 to TRBJ1-2, with no clear D. The CDR3 is 14 residues long. Germline-derived CDR1 and CDR2 are SGHRS and YFSETQ. V dropped 0 bases and J dropped 0 bases, with 6 bases sitting between them.

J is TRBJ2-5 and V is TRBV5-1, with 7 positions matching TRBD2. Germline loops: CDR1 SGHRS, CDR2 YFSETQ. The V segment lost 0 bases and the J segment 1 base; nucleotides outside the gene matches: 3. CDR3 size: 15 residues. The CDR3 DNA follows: TGCGCCAGCAGCTTGGGTGGACTAGTCCAAGAGACCCAGTACTTC. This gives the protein CASSLGGLVQETQYF. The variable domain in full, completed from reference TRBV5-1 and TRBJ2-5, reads KAGVTQTPRYLIKTRGQQVTLSCSPISGHRSVSWYQQTPGQGLQFLFEYFSETQRNKGNFPGRFSGRQFSNSRSEMNVSTLELGDSALYLCASSLGGLVQETQYFGPGTRLLVL.

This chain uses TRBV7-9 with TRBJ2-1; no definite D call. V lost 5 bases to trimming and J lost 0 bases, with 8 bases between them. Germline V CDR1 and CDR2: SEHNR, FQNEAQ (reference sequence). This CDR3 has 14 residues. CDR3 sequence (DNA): TGTGCCAGCAGCCTCATCAGCTCCTACAATGAGCAGTTCTTC. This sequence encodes CASSLISSYNEQFF.

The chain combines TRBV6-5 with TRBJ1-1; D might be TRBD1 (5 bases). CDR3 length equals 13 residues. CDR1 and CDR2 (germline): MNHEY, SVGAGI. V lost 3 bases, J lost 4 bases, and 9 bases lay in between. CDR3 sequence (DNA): TGTGCCAGCAGTTATCGCGACAGCACTGAAGCTTTCTTT. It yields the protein CASSYRDSTEAFF.

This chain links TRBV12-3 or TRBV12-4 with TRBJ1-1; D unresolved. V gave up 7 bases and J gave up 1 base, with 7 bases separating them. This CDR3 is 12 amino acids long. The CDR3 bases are TGTGCCAGCAAGAGCTCGAACACTGAAGCTTTCTTT. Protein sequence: CASKSSNTEAFF.

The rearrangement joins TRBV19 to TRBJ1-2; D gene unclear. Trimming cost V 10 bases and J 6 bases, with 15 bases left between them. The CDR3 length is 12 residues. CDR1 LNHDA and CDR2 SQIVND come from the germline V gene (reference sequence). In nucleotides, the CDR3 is TGTGCCACCCTAGACCGGATTGATGGCTACACCTTC. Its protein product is CATLDRIDGYTF. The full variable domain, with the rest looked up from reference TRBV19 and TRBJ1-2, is DGGITQSPKYLFRKEGQNVTLSCEQNLNHDAMYWYRQDPGQGLRLIYYSQIVNDFQKGDIAEGYSVSREKKESFPLTVTSAQKNPTAFYLCATLDRIDGYTFGSGTRLTVV.

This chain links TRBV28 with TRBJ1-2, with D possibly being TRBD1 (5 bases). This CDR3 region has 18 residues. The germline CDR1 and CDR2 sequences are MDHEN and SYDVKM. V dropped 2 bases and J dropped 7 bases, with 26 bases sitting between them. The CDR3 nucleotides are TGTGCCAGCAGTTTAATTAGGTCTACGGGGGTGTTTCCGTTTGGCTACACCTTC. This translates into CASSLIRSTGVFPFGYTF.

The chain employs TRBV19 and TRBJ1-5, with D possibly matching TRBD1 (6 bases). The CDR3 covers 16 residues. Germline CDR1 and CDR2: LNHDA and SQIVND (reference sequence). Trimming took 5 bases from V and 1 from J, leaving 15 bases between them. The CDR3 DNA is TGTGCCAGTAGTTTCTTTGGGGGGACAAGCAATCAGCCCCAGCATTTT. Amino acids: CASSFFGGTSNQPQHF. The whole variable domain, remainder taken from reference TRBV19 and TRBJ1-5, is DGGITQSPKYLFRKEGQNVTLSCEQNLNHDAMYWYRQDPGQGLRLIYYSQIVNDFQKGDIAEGYSVSREKKESFPLTVTSAQKNPTAFYLCASSFFGGTSNQPQHFGDGTRLSIL.